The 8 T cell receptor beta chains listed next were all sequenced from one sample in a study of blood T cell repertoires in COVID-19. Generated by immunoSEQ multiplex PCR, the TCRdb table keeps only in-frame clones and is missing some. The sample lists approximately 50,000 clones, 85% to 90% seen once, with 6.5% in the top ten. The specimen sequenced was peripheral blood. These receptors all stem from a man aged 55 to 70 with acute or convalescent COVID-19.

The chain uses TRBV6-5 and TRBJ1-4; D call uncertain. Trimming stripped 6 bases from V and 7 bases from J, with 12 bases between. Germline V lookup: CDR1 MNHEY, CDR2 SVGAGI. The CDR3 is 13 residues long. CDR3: CASRLGRGEKLFF. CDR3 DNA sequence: TGTGCCAGCAGACTAGGACGGGGTGAAAAACTGTTTTTT.

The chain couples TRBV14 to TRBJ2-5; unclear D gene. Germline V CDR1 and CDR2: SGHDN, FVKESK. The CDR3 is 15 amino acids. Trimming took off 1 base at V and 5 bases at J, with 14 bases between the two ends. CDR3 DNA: TGTGCCAGCAGCCAAGTCGTCCTTTCCGGGGAGACCCAGTACTTC. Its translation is CASSQVVLSGETQYF.

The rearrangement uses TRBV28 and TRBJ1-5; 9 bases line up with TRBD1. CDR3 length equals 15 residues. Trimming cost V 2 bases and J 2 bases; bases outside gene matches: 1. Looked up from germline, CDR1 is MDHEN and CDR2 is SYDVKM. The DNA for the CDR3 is TGTGCCAGCAGTTTAAGACAGGGGGGCAATCAGCCCCAGCATTTT. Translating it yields CASSLRQGGNQPQHF.

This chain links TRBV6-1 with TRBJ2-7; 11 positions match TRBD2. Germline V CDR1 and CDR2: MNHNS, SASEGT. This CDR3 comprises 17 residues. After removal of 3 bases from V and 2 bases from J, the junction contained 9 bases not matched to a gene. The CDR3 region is CASSDRGLAATPYEQYF. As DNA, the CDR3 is TGTGCCAGCAGTGACAGGGGACTAGCGGCTACCCCCTACGAGCAGTACTTC.

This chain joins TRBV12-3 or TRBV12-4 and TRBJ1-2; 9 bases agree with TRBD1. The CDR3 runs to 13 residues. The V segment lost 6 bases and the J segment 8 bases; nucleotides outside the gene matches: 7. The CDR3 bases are TGTGCCAGCAGCCCGACAGGGGGTGACGGCTACACCTTC. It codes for CASSPTGGDGYTF.

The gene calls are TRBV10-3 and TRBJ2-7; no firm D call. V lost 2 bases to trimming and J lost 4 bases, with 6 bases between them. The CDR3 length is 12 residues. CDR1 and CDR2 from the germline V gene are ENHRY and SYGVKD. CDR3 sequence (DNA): TGTGCCATCAGTGAGGGTCGGTACGAGCAGTACTTC. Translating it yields CAISEGRYEQYF.

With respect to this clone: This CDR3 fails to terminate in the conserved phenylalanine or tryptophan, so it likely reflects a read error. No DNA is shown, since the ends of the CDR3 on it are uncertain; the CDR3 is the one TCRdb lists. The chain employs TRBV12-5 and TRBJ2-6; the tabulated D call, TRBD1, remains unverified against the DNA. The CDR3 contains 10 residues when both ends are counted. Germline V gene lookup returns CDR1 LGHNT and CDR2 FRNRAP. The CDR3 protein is CASVPRGHRR.

The CDR3 sequence: CASSGRQGGETQYF. In DNA, the CDR3 is TGTGCCAGCAGTGGAAGACAGGGAGGAGAGACCCAGTACTTC. The V call is TRBV2, the J call TRBJ2-5; D is possibly TRBD1 (7 bases). This CDR3 is 14 amino acids long. Germline V gene sequence: CDR1 SNHLY, CDR2 FYNNEI. Trimming took off 4 bases at V and 4 bases at J, with 13 bases between the two ends.